The clone carrying this TCR beta chain is medium-sized in the sample. Its target is not known. Using immunoSEQ multiplex PCR, the repertoire was profiled, and TCRdb retains in-frame clones only, with some absent. The sample shows about 60,000 clones, roughly 80% of them seen only once. This entry comes from a study of T cell responses to AZD1222 COVID-19 vaccine. Overall study results and limits: Females made up more of the donors, who were largely white British, and clonal diversity may have come out too low. The study identified only a handful of AZD1222 recipients as seropositive at baseline. An increase in Spike-specific TCR breadth and depth was observed after two AZD1222 doses.

This CDR3 has 16 amino acids. Trimming removed 2 bases from V and 3 bases from J, with 13 bases in between. Germline V lookup: CDR1 WNHNN, CDR2 SYGVQD (reference sequence). The TCR comes from an adult who received the AZD1222 COVID-19 vaccine. The specimen was peripheral blood, collected 28 days after the second AZD1222 dose. The V call is TRBV10-1, the J call TRBJ1-4, with D possibly TRBD1 on 5 matching bases. The CDR3 coding sequence is TGCGCCAGCAGTGAGGGGGCGGCCGCGGCTAATGAAAAACTGTTTTTT. Amino acids: CASSEGAAAANEKLFF.